The next 9 T cell receptor beta chains were all read from a single sample in a study of T cell responses to AZD1222 COVID-19 vaccine. Profiling relied on immunoSEQ multiplex PCR, and the TCRdb table lists in-frame clones only, not all of them. The sample contains under 150,000 clones, around 88% of which appear only once. The specimen comprised peripheral blood, sampled on day 0 of AZD1222 vaccination. The source of these receptors is an adult in good health.

This chain joins TRBV27 and TRBJ1-4; D call uncertain. The germline V gene has CDR1 MNHEY and CDR2 SMNVEV (reference sequence). V was shortened by 2 bases and J by 3 bases, with 13 bases between the two germline ends. The CDR3 has 16 amino acids. CDR3 amino acids: CASSLRAGWANEKLFF. CDR3 coding DNA: TGTGCCAGCAGTTTACGGGCGGGCTGGGCTAATGAAAAACTGTTTTTT.

The chain is built from TRBV9 and TRBJ1-2, with 8 bases lining up with TRBD1. The CDR3 sequence is 15 residues long. Trimming cost V 1 base and J 3 bases; bases outside gene matches: 5. In germline, CDR1 is SGDLS, CDR2 YYNGEE. The CDR3: CASSVHQGADYGYTF. In DNA form, the CDR3 reads TGTGCCAGCAGCGTACATCAGGGGGCTGACTATGGCTACACCTTC.

V is TRBV28 and J is TRBJ1-2, with 7 bases lining up with TRBD1. CDR3 size: 13 residues. Trimming took 6 bases from V and 8 from J; bases not matched to a gene: 9. CDR1 and CDR2 from the germline V gene are MDHEN and SYDVKM. The CDR3 region has the DNA TGTGCCAGCAGGATAGGGGGCAATGGAGGCTACACCTTC. This encodes CASRIGGNGGYTF.

The chain is built from TRBV23-1 and TRBJ1-1, with 10 bases fitting TRBD1. TRBV23-1 is flagged as an ORF with uncertain function. The CDR3 runs to 16 residues. V lost 7 bases and J lost 0; bases outside the gene matches: 8. The CDR3 bases are TGCGCCAGCATCCACAAGGACAGGGGGATGAACACTGAAGCTTTCTTT. It encodes CASIHKDRGMNTEAFF.

The chain has TRBV19 and TRBJ1-5; D unresolved. Between the trimmed V and J ends, which lost 3 bases and 0 bases, there was a span of 9 bases. This CDR3 spans 15 amino acids. In germline, CDR1 is LNHDA, CDR2 SQIVND (reference sequence). This chain's CDR3 is CASSIRQYSNQPQHF. CDR3 sequence (DNA): TGTGCCAGTAGTATTCGGCAGTATAGCAATCAGCCCCAGCATTTT.

The J gene is TRBJ1-6, the V gene TRBV18; D not certain. This CDR3 region has 14 residues. V lost 0 bases to trimming and J lost 8 bases, with 8 bases between them. The germline CDR1 and CDR2 sequences are KGHSH and LQKENI. In nucleotides, the CDR3 is TGTGCCAGCTCACCACCGGTGGCCGATTCACCCCTCCACTTT. It encodes CASSPPVADSPLHF. The variable domain in full, with the rest retrieved from reference TRBV18 and TRBJ1-6, is NAGVMQNPRHLVRRRGQEARLRCSPMKGHSHVYWYRQLPEEGLKFMVYLQKENIIDESGMPKERFSAEFPKEGPSILRIQQVVRGDSAAYFCASSPPVADSPLHFGNGTRLTVT.

This clone was detected a few times. This sequence joins TRBV7-2 and TRBJ1-1, with D possibly being TRBD1 (5 bases). Germline CDR1 reads SGHTA; CDR2 reads FQGNSA. The CDR3 covers 13 residues. V lost 9 bases to trimming and J lost 0 bases, with 11 bases between them. The CDR3 reads CASRGALNTEAFF. DNA of the CDR3: TGTGCCAGTAGAGGGGCACTGAACACTGAAGCTTTCTTT.

J is TRBJ2-5 and V is TRBV30, with D unresolved. From germline, CDR1 is GTSNPN and CDR2 SVGIG (reference sequence). The CDR3 runs 14 residues. V was shortened by 7 bases and J by 12 bases, with 27 bases between the two germline ends. The CDR3 DNA reads as TGTGCCTCGAGCCGACGCCTCGTTCTTAAAGGTGAGTACTTC. It codes for CASSRRLVLKGEYF.

The rearrangement joins TRBV7-8 to TRBJ1-2, with D perhaps matching TRBD1 (5 bases). The CDR3 loop spans 14 amino acids. V was cut by 5 bases and J by 5 bases, with 15 bases left in between. Looked up from germline, CDR1 is SGHVS and CDR2 is FQNEAQ. The CDR3 protein is CASSLGASTYGYTF. CDR3 bases: TGTGCCAGCAGCCTCGGGGCCTCCACATATGGCTACACCTTC. Drawing the rest from reference TRBV7-8 and TRBJ1-2, the complete variable domain is GAGVSQSPRYKVAKRGQDVALRCDPISGHVSLFWYQQALGQGPEFLTYFQNEAQLDKSGLPSDRFFAERPEGSVSTLKIQRTQQEDSAVYLCASSLGASTYGYTFGSGTRLTVV.